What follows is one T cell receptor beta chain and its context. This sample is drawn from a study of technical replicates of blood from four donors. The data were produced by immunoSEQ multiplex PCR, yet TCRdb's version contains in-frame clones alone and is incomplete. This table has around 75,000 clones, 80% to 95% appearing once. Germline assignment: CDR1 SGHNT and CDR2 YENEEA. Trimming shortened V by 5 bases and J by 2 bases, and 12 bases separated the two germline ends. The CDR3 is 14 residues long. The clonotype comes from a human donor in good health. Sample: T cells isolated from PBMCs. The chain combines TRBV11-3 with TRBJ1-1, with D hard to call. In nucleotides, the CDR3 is TGTGCCAGCAGCCCCCCCCGCCTAAACACTGAAGCTTTCTTT. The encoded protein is CASSPPRLNTEAFF.